A selection of T cell receptor beta chains follows, all from one sample in a study of identical twins. A single record per CDR3 protein comes from TCRdb applying MiXCR to the 5' RACE reads. This sample carries 470,000 or so distinct CDR3 sequences, roughly 24% of them seen once, and the ten largest clones take over 2.5%. The same data also went into a second study, on T cells expressing NK-cell markers.

Source material: CD4+ T cells sorted from blood. These TCRs come from a woman aged 18 to 35 in good health. Each CDR3 is given with its conserved first and last residue.

J gene | V gene | CDR3 protein
TRBJ2-5 | TRBV6-2/TRBV6-3 | CATRPVGGPKQETQYF
TRBJ1-4 | TRBV3-1 | CASSQRDRAEKLFF
TRBJ1-5 | TRBV6-2/TRBV6-3 | CASSRNRAGGQPQHF
TRBJ1-2 | TRBV12-3/TRBV12-4 | CASSRAYGYTF
TRBJ1-1 | TRBV7-3 | CASSVTGGAGTEAFF
TRBJ2-7 | TRBV10-2 | CASRRTGTDTYEQYF
TRBJ2-3 | TRBV20-1 | CSARLAGGPNTQYF
TRBJ2-1 | TRBV10-3 | CAISPGVPVGNEQFF
TRBJ2-5 | TRBV7-2 | CASSRSGGQTQYF
TRBJ2-1 | TRBV3-1 | CASSLSDGDEQFF
TRBJ2-7 | TRBV3-1 | CASSQGGALAEQYF
TRBJ2-1 | TRBV20-1 | CSAFLGTGSDEQFF
TRBJ2-1 | TRBV25-1 | CATLSGARSSYNEQFF
TRBJ2-5 | TRBV7-9 | CASSYWTSEETQYF